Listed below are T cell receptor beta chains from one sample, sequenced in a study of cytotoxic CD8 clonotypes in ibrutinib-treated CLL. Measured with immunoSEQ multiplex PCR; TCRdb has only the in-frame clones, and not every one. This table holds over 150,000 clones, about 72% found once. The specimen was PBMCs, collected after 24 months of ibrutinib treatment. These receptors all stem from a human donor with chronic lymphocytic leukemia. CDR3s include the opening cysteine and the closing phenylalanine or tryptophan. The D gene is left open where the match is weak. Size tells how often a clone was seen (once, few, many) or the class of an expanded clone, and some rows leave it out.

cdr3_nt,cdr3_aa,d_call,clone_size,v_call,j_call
TGCAGCGTCAGGGTCGCGAACACCGGGGAGCTGTTTTTT,CSVRVANTGELFF,NA,NA,TRBV29-1,TRBJ2-2
TGCGCCAGCAGCCAAGCGTGGGGGACAGGGACTTTGGGTGGCTACACCTTC,CASSQAWGTGTLGGYTF,TRBD1,NA,TRBV4-3,TRBJ1-2
TGTGCCAGTAGTAAGGACAGGAGCTCCTACGAGCAGTACTTC,CASSKDRSSYEQYF,TRBD1,NA,TRBV19,TRBJ2-7
TGTGCCAGCAGTGCACAGGCTTTCACAGATACGCAGTATTTT,CASSAQAFTDTQYF,NA,NA,TRBV2,TRBJ2-3
TGTGCCAGCAGCCAAGTATGGCCTAGCGGGCCCAGCTCCTACAATGAGCAGTTCTTC,CASSQVWPSGPSSYNEQFF,TRBD2,NA,TRBV14,TRBJ2-1
TGTGCCAGCAGCCAGTTTACAGGGGTCCTCTCGAACACTGAAGCTTTCTTT,CASSQFTGVLSNTEAFF,TRBD1,NA,TRBV14,TRBJ1-1
TGTGCCAGCAGCGTTGGGACTAGCGGTTACGAGCAGTACTTC,CASSVGTSGYEQYF,TRBD2,few,TRBV9,TRBJ2-7
TGTGCCAGCAGCGTTGGGCGGTACAATGAGCAGTTCTTC,CASSVGRYNEQFF,NA,NA,TRBV9,TRBJ2-1
TGTGCCAGCGGACGATCTGGGGCCAACGTCCTGACTTTC,CASGRSGANVLTF,NA,NA,TRBV11-1,TRBJ2-6
TGTGCCAGCAGTGCCGGGACTAGCGGCACAGATACGCAGTATTTT,CASSAGTSGTDTQYF,TRBD2,NA,TRBV6-4,TRBJ2-3
TGCGCCAGCAGCACCGGACTTTCCGCGCTAAGAGGGACCCAGTACTTC,CASSTGLSALRGTQYF,NA,NA,TRBV5-1,TRBJ2-5
TGTGCCAGCAGCCCGGACAGCGGTATTTATGGCTACACCTTC,CASSPDSGIYGYTF,NA,NA,TRBV7-2,TRBJ1-2
TGCAGCGTTTTGGAGGGGCCCTACGAGCAGTACTTC,CSVLEGPYEQYF,NA,NA,TRBV29-1,TRBJ2-7
TGCGCCAGCAGCGTTGGGGACACTGAAGCTTTCTTT,CASSVGDTEAFF,NA,NA,TRBV5-1,TRBJ1-1
TGTGCCAGCAGTGAGGCGGGACTAGCGGGAGTCCCCGGGGAGCTGTTTTTT,CASSEAGLAGVPGELFF,TRBD2,few,TRBV6-1,TRBJ2-2
TGTGCCAGCAGCTTTGCCGCTGGCTCCTACGAGCAGTACTTC,CASSFAAGSYEQYF,NA,NA,TRBV5-4,TRBJ2-7
TGTGCCAGCAGCGTTTGGGCGGGGGATAACAATGAGCAGTTCTTC,CASSVWAGDNNEQFF,TRBD2,few,TRBV9,TRBJ2-1
TGTGCCAGCAGCGGGTCTTGGAGCGTGAACACCGGGGAGCTGTTTTTT,CASSGSWSVNTGELFF,NA,NA,TRBV6-4,TRBJ2-2
TGTGCCAGCTCACCACCCTTGGCGGGAGGTGATCGCGAGCAGTACTTC,CASSPPLAGGDREQYF,TRBD2,NA,TRBV18,TRBJ2-7
TGTGCCAGCAGCTCGTTACCCGGGACAGCCGCATCATACGAGCAGTACTTC,CASSSLPGTAASYEQYF,TRBD1,NA,TRBV7-9,TRBJ2-7
TGTGCCACCAGTTCTTGGGTTGGGTCCTACGAGCAGTACTTC,CATSSWVGSYEQYF,NA,NA,TRBV15,TRBJ2-7
TGTGCCAGCAGAGAAACCGGGCTCATGAACACTGAAGCTTTCTTT,CASRETGLMNTEAFF,NA,NA,TRBV2,TRBJ1-1
TGTGCTAGTGGTTTGGGGGCAGGGGTAACAGATACGCAGTATTTT,CASGLGAGVTDTQYF,NA,NA,TRBV12-5,TRBJ2-3
TGTGCCAGTAGTAATCGGGTGGGAGGGCCCCAAGAGACCCAGTACTTC,CASSNRVGGPQETQYF,TRBD2,few,TRBV19,TRBJ2-5
TGCGCCAGCAGCCAAGATGGGATAGCGGGTATCCAAGAGACCCAGTACTTC,CASSQDGIAGIQETQYF,TRBD2,NA,TRBV5-4,TRBJ2-5
TGTGCCAGCAGTCTTTACAGGGGTTTCTACGAGCAGTACTTC,CASSLYRGFYEQYF,TRBD1,NA,TRBV7-2,TRBJ2-7
TGTGCCAGCAGCCAATGGCGGGAGTGGTACAATGAGCAGTTCTTC,CASSQWREWYNEQFF,TRBD2,NA,TRBV14,TRBJ2-1
TGTGCCTGGAGTGGCTCTGGGGCCAACGTCCTGACTTTC,CAWSGSGANVLTF,NA,NA,TRBV30,TRBJ2-6
TGTGCCAGCAGCGTAGGGCCGGTGAGACAGGGCGACTATGGCTACACCTTC,CASSVGPVRQGDYGYTF,TRBD1,few,TRBV9,TRBJ1-2
TGTGCCAGCAGAGGGGACACTCATCAGCCCCAGCATTTT,CASRGDTHQPQHF,NA,NA,TRBV6-1,TRBJ1-5
TGTGCCAGCAGTTGGGGGCGGCTGAACACTGAAGCTTTCTTT,CASSWGRLNTEAFF,NA,NA,TRBV6-5,TRBJ1-1
TGTGCCAGTAGTATAGCGGGGACAGGGATCCAGCTCGAGCAGTACTTC,CASSIAGTGIQLEQYF,TRBD1,NA,TRBV19,TRBJ2-7
TGTGCCAGCATGGGTTTGGGGCCGGGGGCGGTCTTC,CASMGLGPGAVF,NA,few,TRBV2,TRBJ2-1
TGTGCCAGCAGAGACTCGGGGGGCCACAATGAGCAGTTCTTC,CASRDSGGHNEQFF,NA,NA,TRBV25-1,TRBJ2-1
TGTGCCAGCAGTTTACCGGGACACAAAACCTACGAGCAGTACTTC,CASSLPGHKTYEQYF,NA,NA,TRBV28,TRBJ2-7
TGTGCCAGCAGCCACGCGGGGGACAGGGGATACAATGAGCAGTTCTTC,CASSHAGDRGYNEQFF,TRBD1,NA,TRBV11-2,TRBJ2-1
TGTGCCAGCAGCTTCCGGTATGGCTACACCTTC,CASSFRYGYTF,NA,NA,TRBV5-4,TRBJ1-2
TGTGCCAGCAGCTTATCGGCGGGAGTGGGTTACGAGCAGTACTTC,CASSLSAGVGYEQYF,TRBD2,NA,TRBV7-8,TRBJ2-7
TGTGCCAGCAGCTCAGGAGCGGGAGGGCGAACCGGGGAGCTGTTTTTT,CASSSGAGGRTGELFF,TRBD2,NA,TRBV7-9,TRBJ2-2
TGTGCCAGCAGCTTTAGCGGACTGGAGCAGTACTTC,CASSFSGLEQYF,NA,NA,TRBV7-8,TRBJ2-7
TGTGCCAGCAGCCCGTTATGGTTAGCGAAGAATACGCAGTATTTT,CASSPLWLAKNTQYF,NA,NA,TRBV11-2,TRBJ2-3
TGCGCCAGCAGCACGGGACTAGCGGGAGGTACAGATACGCAGTATTTT,CASSTGLAGGTDTQYF,TRBD2,NA,TRBV5-1,TRBJ2-3
TGTGCCAGCAGCCTACAGGGGTGGTATAATTCACCCCTCCACTTT,CASSLQGWYNSPLHF,TRBD1,NA,TRBV7-2,TRBJ1-6
TGCAGCGTTGAAGATCGAAAGGAACAGGGTATTGAAGCTTTCTTT,CSVEDRKEQGIEAFF,NA,NA,TRBV29-1,TRBJ1-1
TGTGCCAGCAGCTTCGGACAGGCTAATCAGCCCCAGCATTTT,CASSFGQANQPQHF,TRBD1,NA,TRBV7-2,TRBJ1-5
TGTGCCAGCAGTGAACGGGGGGCGTACGAGCAGTACTTC,CASSERGAYEQYF,NA,few,TRBV6-1,TRBJ2-7
TGTGCCAGCAGCGTAGTTTTTAGTGACAACAATGAGCAGTTCTTC,CASSVVFSDNNEQFF,NA,NA,TRBV9,TRBJ2-1
TGTGCCTGCTTCTCAGGTTTGAGTGGTGGCTACACCTTC,CACFSGLSGGYTF,NA,NA,TRBV10-3,TRBJ1-2
TGCAGCGTTGGACTGTGGCTAGCGGGAGAAGGGAACACCGGGGAGCTGTTTTTT,CSVGLWLAGEGNTGELFF,TRBD2,NA,TRBV29-1,TRBJ2-2
TGTGCCGTCCCCCCTAGCGGGAGGCCCGAACCCTACGAGCAGTACTTC,CAVPPSGRPEPYEQYF,TRBD2,NA,TRBV6-8,TRBJ2-7
TGTGCCAGCAGCTTGGTACAGACACAAGAGACCCAGTACTTC,CASSLVQTQETQYF,NA,NA,TRBV5-4,TRBJ2-5
TGTGCCAGCAGCTCCAGGGTTTCCGGGATGACCCAAGAGACCCAGTACTTC,CASSSRVSGMTQETQYF,NA,NA,TRBV7-8,TRBJ2-5
TGTGCCACCAGCAGAGATTCGGACAGAGGAGGCTATGGCTACACCTTC,CATSRDSDRGGYGYTF,NA,NA,TRBV15,TRBJ1-2
TGCGCCAGCAGCCAGGACAGGGGAGGCAACTATGGCTACACCTTC,CASSQDRGGNYGYTF,TRBD1,few,TRBV4-1,TRBJ1-2
TGTGCCAGCAGTCGCGGGACAGGGCTTACTGAAGCTTTCTTT,CASSRGTGLTEAFF,TRBD1,NA,TRBV6-5,TRBJ1-1
TGCAGCGCAAGTACATCTGGAAACACCATATATTTT,CSASTSGNTIYF,NA,NA,TRBV29-1,TRBJ1-3
TGTGCCAGCAGTTTTTATGTCGGGGGATGGGGGACAGGGCTTCGTAGGAGCTCCTACGAGCAGTACTTC,CASSFYVGGWGTGLRRSSYEQYF,TRBD1,NA,TRBV28,TRBJ2-7
TGTGCCAGCAGCTTTAGCGGGAGGGACACAGATACGCAGTATTTT,CASSFSGRDTDTQYF,TRBD2,NA,TRBV11-3,TRBJ2-3
TGTGCCTGCTCCTGGTTAAGGGGAACCGGGGAGCTGTTTTTT,CACSWLRGTGELFF,NA,NA,TRBV30,TRBJ2-2
TGTGCCAGCAGCGCGGACAGGGCCGGCTACGAGCAGTACTTC,CASSADRAGYEQYF,TRBD1,NA,TRBV7-2,TRBJ2-7